These 32 T cell receptor beta chains were all obtained from the same sample, sequenced in a study of graft-versus-host responses after intestinal transplantation. The protocol was immunoSEQ multiplex PCR, while the TCRdb copy is restricted to in-frame clones and leaves out a portion. Of 95,000 to 130,000 clones in the sample, around nine tenths were seen once. These receptors' targets are unknown. The source material was unstimulated CD4+ T cells sorted from spleen or lymph node cells, sampled before intestinal transplant. These receptors originate from a human donor who received an intestinal transplant.

The gene calls are TRBV14 and TRBJ2-3; 11 nucleotides agree with TRBD2. V lost 2 bases to trimming and J lost 6 bases; unmatched junction nucleotides: 16. The CDR3 spans 19 residues. Per germline, CDR1 SGHDN and CDR2 FVKESK. CDR3 nucleotide sequence: TGTGCCAGCAGCCAAACTCACACCCAACTAGCGGGGGACTCGGATACGCAGTATTTT. Its protein is CASSQTHTQLAGDSDTQYF.

The V call is TRBV5-1, the J call TRBJ2-3; D is unresolved. There are 15 residues in the CDR3. Looked up from germline, CDR1 is SGHRS and CDR2 is YFSETQ. V was shortened by 0 bases and J by 0 bases, with 8 bases between the two germline ends. CDR3 amino acids: CASSLASLSTDTQYF. The CDR3 DNA sequence: TGCGCCAGCAGCTTGGCCTCTCTAAGCACAGATACGCAGTATTTT.

Concerning this clone itself: The junction does not match germline at one end; this may be a read error. The chain carries TRBV6-6 and TRBJ1-5; D call uncertain. The CDR3 runs to 14 residues. Germline V gene sequence: CDR1 MNHNY, CDR2 SVGAGI (reference sequence). Written as DNA, the CDR3 is TGTGCCAGCAGCTACTCGGTGACGGGGCAGCCCCAGCATTTT. It yields the protein CASSYSVTGQPQHF.

The chain is built from TRBV6-5 and TRBJ1-1; D is uncertain. Per the germline V gene, CDR1 is MNHEY and CDR2 is SVGAGI. Trimming took off 0 bases at V and 5 bases at J, with 13 bases between the two ends. CDR3 length: 15 residues. The CDR3 nucleotides are TGTGCCAGCAGTTACTCGTGGGGTCCGGGAACTGAAGCTTTCTTT. Its protein is CASSYSWGPGTEAFF.

The chain uses TRBV19 and TRBJ2-5; D may be TRBD2 (6 bases). Germline CDR1 is LNHDA and CDR2 is SQIVND (reference sequence). The CDR3 runs 13 residues. The CDR3 DNA follows: TGTGCTACATCTTTAGCGGATAAAGAGACCCAGTACTTC. As protein: CATSLADKETQYF.

This clone was detected a few times. The chain links TRBV5-1 to TRBJ2-2, with TRBD1 matching over 7 bases. CDR1 and CDR2 from the germline V gene are SGHRS and YFSETQ. The length of the CDR3 is 14 residues. Losses at the gene ends were 0 bases for V and 4 bases for J; bases not matched to a gene: 0. The CDR3 loop reads CASSLGQGTGELFF. The CDR3 DNA follows: TGCGCCAGCAGCTTGGGACAGGGCACCGGGGAGCTGTTTTTT.

The genes are TRBV11-2 and TRBJ2-1, with TRBD1 matching 7 bases. With 5 bases clipped from V and 1 base from J, the junction kept 5 bases outside the gene matches. The length of the CDR3 is 15 residues. Germline V gene lookup returns CDR1 SGHAT and CDR2 FQNNGV. CDR3 residues: CASSARQGSYNEQFF. CDR3 DNA: TGTGCCAGCAGCGCCCGACAGGGATCCTACAATGAGCAGTTCTTC.

In its sample, this clone was seen a few times. The rearrangement links TRBV2 to TRBJ2-7; 14 bases fit TRBD2. The CDR3 is made up of 18 amino acids. Trimming cost V 2 bases and J 1 base; bases outside gene matches: 7. CDR1 and CDR2 from the germline V gene are SNHLY and FYNNEI. In DNA form, the CDR3 reads TGTGCCAGCAGTGAACCAGGACTAGCGGGAGGCGCGTCCTACGAGCAGTACTTC. This codes for CASSEPGLAGGASYEQYF.

The chain uses TRBV5-1 and TRBJ2-5, with TRBD1 matching over 8 bases. The CDR3 loop spans 16 amino acids. With 4 bases clipped from V and 4 bases from J, the junction kept 12 bases outside the gene matches. CDR1 SGHRS and CDR2 YFSETQ come from the germline V gene. The CDR3 loop is CASSRGRQGNRETQYF. CDR3 DNA sequence: TGCGCCAGCAGCCGAGGTAGACAGGGGAACAGAGAGACCCAGTACTTC.

V and J are TRBV30 and TRBJ1-3; D uncertain. Germline V CDR1 and CDR2: GTSNPN, SVGIG (reference sequence). The CDR3 has 14 residues. The germline V and J ends were trimmed by 5 bases and 4 bases, with 15 bases remaining between them. The CDR3 reads CAWRSGRSGNTIYF. CDR3 bases: TGTGCCTGGCGATCCGGCAGGTCCGGAAACACCATATATTTT. Variable domain in full (rest from reference TRBV30 and TRBJ1-3): SQTIHQWPATLVQPVGSPLSLECTVEGTSNPNLYWYRQAAGRGLQLLFYSVGIGQISSEVPQNLSASRPQDRQFILSSKKLLLSDSGFYLCAWRSGRSGNTIYFGEGSWLTVV.

This sequence joins TRBV2 and TRBJ2-2; maybe TRBD1 (5 bases). The V end lost 4 bases, the J end lost 4 bases, and 10 bases lay between the germline ends. CDR1 is SNHLY and CDR2 is FYNNEI in the germline V gene. This CDR3 is 14 amino acids long. This CDR3 is CASSGGLGTGELFF. The CDR3 DNA is TGTGCCAGCAGTGGGGGCTTGGGCACCGGGGAGCTGTTTTTT. Supplemented by reference TRBV2 and TRBJ2-2, the full variable domain reads EPEVTQTPSHQVTQMGQEVILRCVPISNHLYFYWYRQILGQKVEFLVSFYNNEISEKSEIFDDQFSVERPDGSNFTLKIRSTKLEDSAMYFCASSGGLGTGELFFGEGSRLTVL.

The chain couples TRBV6-5 to TRBJ2-7; 7 bases align to TRBD2. The V gene's germline CDR1 is MNHEY and CDR2 SVGAGI. V lost 6 bases to trimming and J lost 2 bases; unmatched junction nucleotides: 10. This CDR3 is 15 amino acids long. For the CDR3, the DNA is TGTGCCAGCAGGCCCCTGGCTAGCGGCCCCTACGAGCAGTACTTC. It is translated as CASRPLASGPYEQYF.

V is TRBV18 and J is TRBJ2-7; TRBD1 might be the D (6 bases). There are 14 residues in the CDR3. V was clipped by 4 bases and J by 5 bases, with 15 bases between them. Germline V CDR1 and CDR2: KGHSH, LQKENI. This chain's CDR3 is CASSHYRDFDEQYF. CDR3 nucleotide sequence: TGTGCCAGCTCACATTACAGGGATTTCGACGAGCAGTACTTC.

The rearrangement joins TRBV2 to TRBJ2-1; 10 bases map to TRBD2. Per germline, CDR1 SNHLY and CDR2 FYNNEI. After removal of 3 bases from V and 2 bases from J, the junction contained 1 base not matched to a gene. The CDR3 contains 15 residues. This CDR3 is CASSDLAGAYNEQFF. CDR3 nucleotides: TGTGCCAGCAGTGACCTAGCGGGAGCCTACAATGAGCAGTTCTTC.

This clone was seen a few times. The chain has TRBV4-2 and TRBJ1-4, with 7 bases fitting TRBD1. CDR3 length: 14 amino acids. CDR1 is LGHNA and CDR2 is YNFKEQ in the germline V gene. J lost 7 bases, V lost 0 bases, and 2 bases had no gene match. The CDR3 protein is CASSQDRGFEKLFF. The CDR3 DNA reads TGTGCCAGCAGCCAAGACAGGGGGTTTGAAAAACTGTTTTTT.

This chain joins TRBV6-6 and TRBJ2-5, with 7 bases identical to TRBD2. Trimming at V came to 6 bases and at J to 6 bases, leaving 4 bases not matched to a gene. CDR1 and CDR2 from the germline V gene are MNHNY and SVGAGI (reference sequence). The CDR3 has 12 amino acids. The CDR3 DNA reads as TGTGCCAGCAGACTGGGAGGGAAGACCCAGTACTTC. Protein product: CASRLGGKTQYF.

The genes are TRBV28 and TRBJ2-5, with 8 bases lining up with TRBD2. With V trimmed by 5 bases and J by 7 bases, 12 bases remained unmatched. The CDR3 has 15 amino acids. Germline assignment: CDR1 MDHEN and CDR2 SYDVKM. CDR3: CASSGPGTSGGTQYF. The CDR3 DNA follows: TGTGCCAGCAGTGGACCCGGGACTAGTGGCGGGACCCAGTACTTC.

The chain combines TRBV7-9 with TRBJ1-6; 11 bases match TRBD1. The CDR3 extends over 15 amino acids. With 1 base clipped from V and 9 bases from J, the junction kept 2 bases outside the gene matches. Germline V gene data show CDR1 as SEHNR and CDR2 as FQNEAQ (reference sequence). As DNA, the CDR3 is TGTGCCAGCAGCTTAGGGGACAGGGGGACTTCACCCCTCCACTTT. Translated: CASSLGDRGTSPLHF.

The chain is built from TRBV7-8 and TRBJ1-5, with 10 bases that match TRBD1. The J segment lost 7 bases and the V segment lost 5 bases, leaving 8 bases of the junction unmatched. CDR1 SGHVS and CDR2 FQNEAQ come from the germline V gene. The CDR3 sequence is 15 residues long. The CDR3 region is CASSRGTGEGQPQHF. CDR3 bases: TGTGCCAGCAGCCGGGGGACAGGGGAAGGCCAGCCCCAGCATTTT.

This clone has more than one count but fewer than ten. The chain employs TRBV29-1 and TRBJ1-1; TRBD1 might be the D (6 bases). This CDR3 is 12 amino acids long. The germline CDR1 and CDR2 sequences are SQVTM and ANQGSEA. Trimming took off 6 bases at V and 0 bases at J, with 8 bases between the two ends. DNA of the CDR3: TGCAGCGTGAGGGGGATGAACACTGAAGCTTTCTTT. Translation gives CSVRGMNTEAFF. Full variable domain (remainder filled in from reference TRBV29-1 and TRBJ1-1): SAVISQKPSRDICQRGTSLTIQCQVDSQVTMMFWYRQQPGQSLTLIATANQGSEATYESGFVIDKFPISRPNLTFSTLTVSNMSPEDSSIYLCSVRGMNTEAFFGQGTRLTVV.

V is TRBV28 and J is TRBJ1-5, with 10 bases that match TRBD1. V lost 5 bases to trimming and J lost 0 bases; unmatched junction nucleotides: 7. The CDR3 is made up of 17 amino acids. Germline V gives CDR1 MDHEN, CDR2 SYDVKM. CDR3 nucleotides: TGTGCCAGCAGTGAGACAGGGGGCGCGGGTAGCAATCAGCCCCAGCATTTT. Translation gives CASSETGGAGSNQPQHF.

V and J are TRBV29-1 and TRBJ2-4, with 9 bases lining up with TRBD1. Trimming took 4 bases from V and 4 from J; bases not matched to a gene: 5. Germline lookup yields CDR1 SQVTM and CDR2 ANQGSEA. CDR3 size: 14 residues. The CDR3 region has the DNA TGCAGCGTTGCTTCCGGGACAGGGAAAAACATTCAGTACTTC. Translating it yields CSVASGTGKNIQYF.

The V call is TRBV7-2, the J call TRBJ2-1; a possible D gene is TRBD1 (8 bases). Trimming removed 4 bases at V and 9 bases at J, with 22 bases between. The CDR3 is made up of 16 amino acids. The germline CDR1 and CDR2 sequences are SGHTA and FQGNSA. For the CDR3, the DNA is TGTGCCAGCAGCTGGGGGGGCGGGACAGGATTAAGTGAGCAGTTCTTC. This encodes CASSWGGGTGLSEQFF. Complete variable domain (other parts from reference TRBV7-2 and TRBJ2-1): GAGVSQSPSNKVTEKGKDVELRCDPISGHTALYWYRQSLGQGLEFLIYFQGNSAPDKSGLPSDRFSAERTGGSVSTLTIQRTQQEDSAVYLCASSWGGGTGLSEQFFGPGTRLTVL.

The chain couples TRBV19 to TRBJ1-4, with 7 bases identical to TRBD1. This CDR3 is built from 15 residues. Germline CDR1 and CDR2: LNHDA and SQIVND (reference sequence). V trimming: 5 bases; J trimming: 7 bases; junction bases outside the gene matches: 10. Written as DNA, the CDR3 is TGTGCCAGTAGTGCCCGACAGGGTATCGGTGAAAAACTGTTTTTT. Translation: CASSARQGIGEKLFF.

V usage is TRBV5-1 and J usage is TRBJ2-7, with TRBD2 as a possible D gene (5 bases). Germline V gene sequence: CDR1 SGHRS, CDR2 YFSETQ. V was trimmed by 3 bases and J by 4 bases, leaving 11 bases between them. The CDR3 length is 13 residues. The CDR3 DNA reads as TGCGCCAGCAGCTCTCCAGGCGGGTACGAGCAGTACTTC. It encodes CASSSPGGYEQYF. Full variable domain (rest looked up from reference TRBV5-1 and TRBJ2-7): KAGVTQTPRYLIKTRGQQVTLSCSPISGHRSVSWYQQTPGQGLQFLFEYFSETQRNKGNFPGRFSGRQFSNSRSEMNVSTLELGDSALYLCASSSPGGYEQYFGPGTRLTVT.

V and J are TRBV28 and TRBJ1-5; TRBD1 matches 8 bases. The CDR3 runs to 15 residues. In germline, CDR1 is MDHEN, CDR2 SYDVKM. V lost 3 bases and J lost 7; bases outside the gene matches: 8. In DNA, the CDR3 is TGTGCCAGCAGTTTTAATAACAGGGGGAGGCAGCCCCAGCATTTT. Residues: CASSFNNRGRQPQHF.

The rearrangement links TRBV4-1 to TRBJ2-5; 9 bases align to TRBD2. The V gene end was trimmed by 4 bases and the J gene end by 3 bases; junction bases not matched to a gene: 3. Germline V lookup: CDR1 MGHRA, CDR2 YSYEKL. The CDR3 is made up of 14 amino acids. CDR3 sequence (DNA): TGCGCCAGCAGCCGCAGACTAGCGGAAGAGACCCAGTACTTC. Amino acid sequence: CASSRRLAEETQYF.

This clone appeared once. This chain connects TRBV5-1 to TRBJ2-1, with 11 positions matching TRBD2. This CDR3 is built from 15 residues. V shed 4 bases and J 3 bases; nucleotides not matched to a gene: 3. CDR1 is SGHRS, CDR2 YFSETQ, per germline. CDR3 sequence (DNA): TGCGCCAGCAGCGCTACTAGCGGGGGCTACAATGAGCAGTTCTTC. Protein product: CASSATSGGYNEQFF.

V usage is TRBV28 and J usage is TRBJ2-5, with 11 bases that match TRBD2. V was pared by 0 bases and J by 5 bases, with 2 bases of the junction left unmatched. This CDR3 is 15 amino acids long. Germline CDR1 MDHEN, CDR2 SYDVKM. DNA of the CDR3: TGTGCCAGCAGTTTATGGACTAGCGGGATGGAGACCCAGTACTTC. Protein: CASSLWTSGMETQYF.

This chain uses TRBV27 with TRBJ1-3, with D tentatively TRBD1 (6 bases). V was pared by 5 bases and J by 2 bases, with 13 bases between. Germline V lookup: CDR1 MNHEY, CDR2 SMNVEV (reference sequence). The CDR3 is 15 amino acids. CDR3 loop: CASSPTGSAGNTIYF. The CDR3 coding sequence is TGTGCCAGCAGTCCAACAGGGTCGGCTGGAAACACCATATATTTT.

The sample holds a few counts of this clone. The chain couples TRBV30 to TRBJ1-1; D remains ambiguous. V lost 0 bases and J lost 1, with 15 bases in between. This CDR3 comprises 16 residues. CDR1 and CDR2 (germline): GTSNPN, SVGIG (reference sequence). The CDR3 nucleotides read TGTGCCTGGAGTGTACTCCGGGGAAGCGGGAACACTGAAGCTTTCTTT. Protein sequence: CAWSVLRGSGNTEAFF.

The rearrangement links TRBV7-2 to TRBJ1-1; 8 bases are a match to TRBD1. Germline-derived CDR1 and CDR2 are SGHTA and FQGNSA. V was pared by 1 base and J by 1 base, with 8 bases of the junction left unmatched. The length of the CDR3 is 17 residues. The CDR3, as DNA: TGTGCCAGCAGCTTAGTTTCGCAGGGGGCTGGGAACACTGAAGCTTTCTTT. Translation gives CASSLVSQGAGNTEAFF.